This T cell receptor beta chain was recorded in a study of beta chain features in type 1 diabetes. This clone was recorded at least ten times. Its target is not known. What was sequenced were expressed TCRB transcripts, since all of the isolated RNA had been reverse transcribed. Generated by immunoSEQ multiplex PCR, the TCRdb table keeps only in-frame clones and is missing some. The sample contains 300,000 to 350,000 clones, approximately 9.7% of which appear only once. Study-wide findings and caveats: Within each of all four CD4+ subsets, Type 1 diabetes patients had TCRB CDR3s that were moderately but significantly shorter.

V lost 10 bases, J lost 5 bases, and 18 bases lay in between. The CDR3 runs to 13 residues. The germline CDR1 and CDR2 sequences are SGHAT and FQNNGV. The chain is built from TRBV11-2 and TRBJ2-7, with D perhaps matching TRBD1 (5 bases). The source is a man aged 25 to 45 with type 1 diabetes. The sample consisted of central memory CD4+ T cells from blood. The CDR3 region is CANIRSPRDEQYF. CDR3 nucleotides: TGTGCCAATATCCGTTCCCCCAGGGACGAGCAGTACTTC.